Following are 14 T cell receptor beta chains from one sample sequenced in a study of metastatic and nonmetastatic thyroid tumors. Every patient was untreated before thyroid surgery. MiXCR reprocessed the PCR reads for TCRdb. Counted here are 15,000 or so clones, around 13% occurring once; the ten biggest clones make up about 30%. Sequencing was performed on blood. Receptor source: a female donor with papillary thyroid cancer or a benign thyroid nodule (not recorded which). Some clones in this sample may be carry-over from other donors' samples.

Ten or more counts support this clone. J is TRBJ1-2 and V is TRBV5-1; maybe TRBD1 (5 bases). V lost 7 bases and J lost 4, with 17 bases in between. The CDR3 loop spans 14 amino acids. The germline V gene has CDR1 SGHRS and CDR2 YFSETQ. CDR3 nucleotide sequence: TGCGCCAGCTACAACCAGGGACTCGGCTATGGCTACACCTTC. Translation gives CASYNQGLGYGYTF.

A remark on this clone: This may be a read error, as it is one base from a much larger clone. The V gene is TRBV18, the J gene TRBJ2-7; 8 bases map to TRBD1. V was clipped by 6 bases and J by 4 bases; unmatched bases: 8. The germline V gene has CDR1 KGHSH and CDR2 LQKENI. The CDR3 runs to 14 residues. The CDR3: CASSGGQGPYEQYF. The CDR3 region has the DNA TGTGCCAGCTCGGGCGGACAGGGCCCGTACGAGCAGTACTTC.

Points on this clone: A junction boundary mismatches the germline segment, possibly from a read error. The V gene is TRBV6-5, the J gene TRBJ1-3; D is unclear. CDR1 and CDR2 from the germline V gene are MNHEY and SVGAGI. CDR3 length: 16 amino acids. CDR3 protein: CASSYTLSTSGNAIYF. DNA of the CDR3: TGTGCCAGCAGTTACACCCTGTCAACCTCTGGAAACGCCATATATTTT.

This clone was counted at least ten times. CDR3 sequence: CAWNLGNGQPQHF. CDR3 sequence (DNA): TGTGCCTGGAATCTCGGAAATGGACAGCCCCAGCATTTT. The rearrangement links TRBV30 to TRBJ1-5, with D unclear. CDR3 length equals 13 residues. Germline values: CDR1 GTSNPN, CDR2 SVGIG (reference sequence). Between the trimmed V and J ends, which lost 4 bases and 7 bases, there was a span of 14 bases.

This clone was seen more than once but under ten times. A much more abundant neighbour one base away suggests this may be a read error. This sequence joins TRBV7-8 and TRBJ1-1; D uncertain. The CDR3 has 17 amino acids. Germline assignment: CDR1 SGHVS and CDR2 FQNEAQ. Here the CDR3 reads CASSLAGLEGGNAEAFF. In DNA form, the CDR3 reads TGTGCCAGCAGCTTAGCGGGTCTGGAAGGCGGGAACGCTGAAGCTTTCTTT.

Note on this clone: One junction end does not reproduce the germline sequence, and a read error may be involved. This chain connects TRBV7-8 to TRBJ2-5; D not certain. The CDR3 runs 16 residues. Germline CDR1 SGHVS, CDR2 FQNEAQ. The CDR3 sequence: CSSRPPILPAQETQYF. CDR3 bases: TGTTCCAGCAGACCACCAATTCTTCCGGCCCAAGAGACCCAGTACTTC.

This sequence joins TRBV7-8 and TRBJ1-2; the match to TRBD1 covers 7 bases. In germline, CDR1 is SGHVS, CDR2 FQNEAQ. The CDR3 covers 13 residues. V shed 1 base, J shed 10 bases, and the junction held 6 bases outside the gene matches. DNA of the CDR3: TGTGCCAGCAGCTTAGGGGACAGCAGTCCCTACACCTTC. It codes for CASSLGDSSPYTF.

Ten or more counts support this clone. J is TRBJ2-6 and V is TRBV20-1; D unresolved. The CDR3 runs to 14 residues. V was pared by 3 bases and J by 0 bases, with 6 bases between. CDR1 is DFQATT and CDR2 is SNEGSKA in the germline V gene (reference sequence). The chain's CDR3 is CSARDGSGANVLTF. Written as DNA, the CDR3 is TGCAGTGCTAGGGACGGCTCTGGGGCCAACGTCCTGACTTTC.

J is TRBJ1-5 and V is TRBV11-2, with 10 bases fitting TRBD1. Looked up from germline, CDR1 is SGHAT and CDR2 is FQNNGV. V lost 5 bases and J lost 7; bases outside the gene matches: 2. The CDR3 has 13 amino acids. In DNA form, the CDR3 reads TGTGCCAGCAGCGAGGACAGGGGGCAGCCCCAGCATTTT. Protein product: CASSEDRGQPQHF.

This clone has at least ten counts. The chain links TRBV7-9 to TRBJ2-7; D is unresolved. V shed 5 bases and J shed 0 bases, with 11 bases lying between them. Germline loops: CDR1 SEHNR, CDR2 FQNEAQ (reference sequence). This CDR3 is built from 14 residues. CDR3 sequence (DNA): TGTGCCAGCAGCCCCAGGACGGACTCCTACGAGCAGTACTTC. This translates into CASSPRTDSYEQYF.

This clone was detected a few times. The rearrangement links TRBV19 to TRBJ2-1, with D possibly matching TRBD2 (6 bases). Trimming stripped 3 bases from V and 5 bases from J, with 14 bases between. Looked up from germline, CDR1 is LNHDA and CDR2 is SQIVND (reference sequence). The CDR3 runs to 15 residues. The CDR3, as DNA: TGTGCCAGTAGTATGGGGCGGGCGGGGAACAATGAGCAGTTCTTC. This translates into CASSMGRAGNNEQFF.

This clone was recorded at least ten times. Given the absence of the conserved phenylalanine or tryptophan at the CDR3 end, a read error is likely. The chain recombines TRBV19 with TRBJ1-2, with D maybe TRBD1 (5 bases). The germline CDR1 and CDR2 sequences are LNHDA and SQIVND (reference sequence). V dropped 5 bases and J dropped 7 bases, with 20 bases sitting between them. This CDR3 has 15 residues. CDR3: CASSPPQLGVGGYTL. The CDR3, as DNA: TGTGCCAGTAGTCCTCCCCAGTTGGGGGTAGGTGGCTACACCCTC.

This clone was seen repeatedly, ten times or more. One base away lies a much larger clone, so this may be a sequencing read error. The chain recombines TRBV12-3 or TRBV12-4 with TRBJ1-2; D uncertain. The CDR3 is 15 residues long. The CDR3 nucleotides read TGTGCCAGCAGTCTCGGCCTCCTTCCTAACTATGGCTACGCCTTC. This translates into CASSLGLLPNYGYAF.

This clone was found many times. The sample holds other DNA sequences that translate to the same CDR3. As DNA, the CDR3 is TGCGCCAGCAGTGAAAGTAGCGGTGCCGTGCATACGCAGTATTTT. It encodes CASSESSGAVHTQYF. This rearrangement joins TRBV10-2 to TRBJ2-3, with a tentative D call TRBD2 (6 bases). The CDR3 is 15 amino acids. Per germline, CDR1 WSHSY and CDR2 SAAADI. Trimming took 3 bases from V and 7 from J, leaving 17 bases between them.